The 5 T cell receptor beta chains below all came from one sample that was sequenced in a study of T cell responses to AZD1222 COVID-19 vaccine. Sequencing was performed with immunoSEQ multiplex PCR; in TCRdb, only in-frame clones are kept and a portion is missing. Of tens of thousands of clones detected, around 84% appear once; the ten largest clones hold around 5%. This specimen consisted of peripheral blood, obtained 28 days after the second AZD1222 dose. These receptors were collected from an adult who received the AZD1222 COVID-19 vaccine.

There are a few counts of this clone. CDR3 bases: TGTGCCAGCACCATAGCGGGAGGGCCAACCGATACGCAGTATTTT. It specifies CASTIAGGPTDTQYF. V and J are TRBV19 and TRBJ2-3, with 11 nucleotides matching TRBD2. CDR1 is LNHDA, CDR2 SQIVND, per germline (reference sequence). This CDR3 has 15 residues. The trim removed 9 bases at V and 6 bases at J, leaving 11 bases unmatched.

The rearrangement joins TRBV7-8 to TRBJ1-2, with a weak D call TRBD1 (5 bases). Germline CDR1 and CDR2: SGHVS and FQNEAQ. The CDR3 is 14 amino acids. V lost 5 bases to trimming and J lost 7 bases, with 17 bases between them. The CDR3 nucleotides are TGTGCCAGCAGCCCCTCTCGGCAGGGTGGTGGCTACACCTTC. The encoded protein is CASSPSRQGGGYTF.

This clone has a single count. The chain carries TRBV2 and TRBJ1-1, with D maybe TRBD1 (5 bases). Germline CDR1 and CDR2: SNHLY and FYNNEI. The CDR3 runs to 15 residues. Trimming left V 2 bases short and J 2 bases short, with 12 bases between. The CDR3: CASSETRVGNTEAFF. CDR3 DNA: TGTGCCAGCAGTGAAACCAGGGTCGGAAACACTGAAGCTTTCTTT.

In this sample, this clone turned up once. The chain joins TRBV12-2 to TRBJ2-7; no check of the table's D call, TRBD1, against the DNA was made. TRBV12-2 is tagged as a pseudogene. The CDR3 covers 14 residues. CDR3 DNA: TGTGCAAGTCGCACTACAGGGTTCGTCTACGAGCAGTACTTC. It translates to CASRTTGFVYEQYF.

This clone appeared a few times. The genes are TRBV9 and TRBJ1-1; perhaps TRBD1 as D (5 bases). CDR3 size: 15 residues. Germline CDR1 reads SGDLS; CDR2 reads YYNGEE. V lost 3 bases and J lost 1, with 13 bases in between. CDR3 DNA: TGTGCCAGCAGCGCAGGGTCATTGGGGAACACTGAAGCTTTCTTT. Protein product: CASSAGSLGNTEAFF.